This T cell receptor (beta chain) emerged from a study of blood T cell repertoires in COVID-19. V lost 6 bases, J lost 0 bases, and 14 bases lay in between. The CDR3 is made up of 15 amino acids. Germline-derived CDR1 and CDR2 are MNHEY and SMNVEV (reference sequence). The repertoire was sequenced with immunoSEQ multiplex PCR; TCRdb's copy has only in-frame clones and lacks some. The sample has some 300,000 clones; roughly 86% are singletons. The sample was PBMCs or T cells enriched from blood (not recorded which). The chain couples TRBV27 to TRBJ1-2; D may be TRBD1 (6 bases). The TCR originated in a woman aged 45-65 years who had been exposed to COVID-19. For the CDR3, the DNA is TGTGCCAGCAGCTTACAGGGAACATCTAACTATGGCTACACCTTC. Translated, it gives CASSLQGTSNYGYTF.